Presented here are 18 T cell receptor beta chains from one specimen sequenced in a study of blood T cell repertoires in COVID-19. The assay was immunoSEQ multiplex PCR, and TCRdb's table has in-frame clones only and misses some. The table includes over 150,000 clones, about 87% detected once. Sequencing was done on a sample of peripheral blood. The receptor source for this set is an elderly woman with COVID-19, enrolled during active disease.

The count of this clone is one. J is TRBJ2-5 and V is TRBV24-1; a weak D match, TRBD2 (6 bases). The ends were cut back, 3 bases at V and 1 base at J, with 11 bases in the middle. Germline CDR1 is KGHDR and CDR2 is SFDVKD. This CDR3 contains 15 residues. This chain's CDR3 is CATSDPAGPQETQYF. The CDR3 region has the DNA TGTGCCACCAGTGATCCAGCGGGCCCCCAAGAGACCCAGTACTTC.

The genes are TRBV28 and TRBJ2-5, with D possibly being TRBD1 (5 bases). Germline loops: CDR1 MDHEN, CDR2 SYDVKM. There are 18 residues in the CDR3. Trimming took off 3 bases at V and 3 bases at J, with 23 bases between the two ends. CDR3 bases: TGTGCCAGCAGTTTCTTGACAGATTTTGGTTCTTTCAAAGAGACCCAGTACTTC. Translating it yields CASSFLTDFGSFKETQYF.

This clone was seen once. The chain uses TRBV5-5 and TRBJ2-7, with D possibly being TRBD2 (5 bases). The germline V and J ends were trimmed by 3 bases and 2 bases, with 12 bases remaining between them. Germline CDR1 SGHKS, CDR2 YYEKEE (reference sequence). The CDR3 runs 14 residues. Here the CDR3 DNA reads TGTGCCAGCAGCTCGGCGGACGGGACCTACGAGCAGTACTTC. It codes for CASSSADGTYEQYF.

The chain couples TRBV5-1 to TRBJ1-2, with a weak D call TRBD1 (5 bases). Trimming shortened V by 4 bases and J by 6 bases, and 16 bases separated the two germline ends. CDR1 and CDR2 from the germline V gene are SGHRS and YFSETQ. The CDR3 runs 14 residues. The CDR3 DNA reads TGCGCCAGCAGCCTACCGGGACCGGGGGATGGCTACACCTTC. Translation: CASSLPGPGDGYTF.

The rearrangement joins TRBV28 to TRBJ1-5; D uncertain. The CDR3 covers 14 residues. With 5 bases removed from V and 9 bases from J, the gap between germline ends came to 17 bases. Germline-derived CDR1 and CDR2 are MDHEN and SYDVKM. The CDR3 reads CASSLGKAGGPQHF. For the CDR3, the DNA is TGTGCCAGCAGTCTCGGGAAAGCAGGTGGGCCCCAGCATTTT. The full variable domain, in which reference TRBV28 and TRBJ1-5 provide the parts outside the CDR3, is DVKVTQSSRYLVKRTGEKVFLECVQDMDHENMFWYRQDPGLGLRLIYFSYDVKMKEKGDIPEGYSVSREKKERFSLILESASTNQTSMYLCASSLGKAGGPQHFGDGTRLSIL.

The chain recombines TRBV19 with TRBJ1-1; TRBD1 might be the D (6 bases). The V gene lost 7 bases and the J gene lost 3 bases, with 12 bases spanning the gap. CDR1 and CDR2 (germline): LNHDA, SQIVND (reference sequence). CDR3 length: 13 residues. The CDR3 protein is CASTQTGYTEAFF. The CDR3 DNA follows: TGTGCCAGTACTCAGACAGGATACACTGAAGCTTTCTTT.

The V call is TRBV7-9, the J call TRBJ2-3, with D tentatively TRBD1 (6 bases). There are 13 residues in the CDR3. The V gene's germline CDR1 is SEHNR and CDR2 FQNEAQ (reference sequence). V was pared by 5 bases and J by 4 bases, with 10 bases between. The CDR3 spells CASSLQGSDTQYF. CDR3 DNA: TGTGCCAGCAGCCTCCAGGGGTCAGATACGCAGTATTTT.

The chain joins TRBV28 to TRBJ2-5; D possibly corresponds to TRBD2 (6 bases). Per the germline V gene, CDR1 is MDHEN and CDR2 is SYDVKM. The CDR3 loop spans 13 amino acids. V shed 2 bases and J shed 5 bases, with 9 bases lying between them. CDR3 coding DNA: TGTGCCAGCAGTTTACTAGCGATGGAGACCCAGTACTTC. Protein sequence: CASSLLAMETQYF.

The chain joins TRBV15 to TRBJ1-5; the match to TRBD1 covers 7 bases. Germline-derived CDR1 and CDR2 are LNHNV and YYDKDF (reference sequence). This CDR3 contains 15 residues. With 5 bases clipped from V and 0 bases from J, the junction kept 4 bases outside the gene matches. The CDR3 sequence is CATSFGQVSNQPQHF. CDR3 coding DNA: TGTGCCACCAGCTTTGGACAGGTTAGCAATCAGCCCCAGCATTTT.

This chain links TRBV4-3 with TRBJ1-3; D is ambiguous. Germline V lookup: CDR1 LGHNA, CDR2 YSLEER. V lost 1 base to trimming and J lost 0 bases, with 7 bases between them. The CDR3 consists of 15 residues. Here the CDR3 reads CASSQGGLSGNTIYF. Written as DNA, the CDR3 is TGCGCCAGCAGCCAAGGAGGGCTCTCTGGAAACACCATATATTTT.

This clone was seen only once. J is TRBJ2-2 and V is TRBV18; 7 positions match TRBD1. Germline CDR1 and CDR2: KGHSH and LQKENI. J was trimmed by 2 bases and V by 1 base; bases with no gene match: 7. The CDR3 totals 17 residues. CDR3 DNA sequence: TGTGCCAGCTCACCACGTCCTGGGACAGCCAACACCGGGGAGCTGTTTTTT. Protein product: CASSPRPGTANTGELFF.

CDR3 in amino acids: CANPTTVNQETQYF. CDR3 DNA sequence: TGTGCCAACCCTACGACAGTGAACCAAGAGACCCAGTACTTC. V usage is TRBV28 and J usage is TRBJ2-5; tentative D call: TRBD1 (5 bases). This CDR3 spans 14 amino acids. V was shortened by 10 bases and J by 0 bases, with 15 bases between the two germline ends. Looked up from germline, CDR1 is MDHEN and CDR2 is SYDVKM.

The chain couples TRBV6-2 or TRBV6-3 to TRBJ2-7, with D perhaps TRBD2 (5 bases). V was trimmed by 3 bases and J by 6 bases, leaving 21 bases between them. Germline CDR1 and CDR2: MNHEY and SVGEGT. The CDR3 loop spans 16 amino acids. The CDR3 DNA reads TGTGCCAGCAGTTATTCAGGAGAGGGTCTCTCGTCCGAGCAGTACTTC. Translation: CASSYSGEGLSSEQYF.

The CDR3 DNA reads TGTGCCTGGAGTGTAACTAGCGGGAGTAGGTACGAGCAGTACTTC. This translates into CAWSVTSGSRYEQYF. The chain couples TRBV30 to TRBJ2-7; 11 bases line up with TRBD2. CDR3 size: 15 residues. J lost 4 bases, V lost 0 bases, and 5 bases had no gene match. Germline assignment: CDR1 GTSNPN and CDR2 SVGIG (reference sequence).

The V call is TRBV29-1, the J call TRBJ1-2; 9 bases align to TRBD1. This CDR3 is 16 amino acids long. The J segment lost 4 bases and the V segment lost 3 bases, leaving 12 bases of the junction unmatched. Germline V gene sequence: CDR1 SQVTM, CDR2 ANQGSEA. This CDR3 reads CSVESGTRDRAYGYTF. The CDR3 nucleotides read TGCAGCGTTGAGTCCGGTACCAGGGACAGGGCCTATGGCTACACCTTC.

The chain combines TRBV7-2 with TRBJ2-7, with 12 nucleotides matching TRBD1. Per the germline V gene, CDR1 is SGHTA and CDR2 is FQGNSA. The V gene end was trimmed by 5 bases and the J gene end by 7 bases; junction bases not matched to a gene: 6. The CDR3 spans 14 residues. This CDR3 reads CASSPRDRGHEQYF. The CDR3 region has the DNA TGTGCCAGCAGCCCGCGGGACAGGGGGCATGAGCAGTACTTC.

This CDR3 is CASSFETPGETQYF. In DNA, the CDR3 is TGTGCCAGCAGCTTCGAGACGCCGGGGGAGACCCAGTACTTC. V usage is TRBV5-4 and J usage is TRBJ2-5; D may be TRBD2 (5 bases). The V gene's germline CDR1 is SGHNT and CDR2 YYREEE (reference sequence). Trimming took 2 bases from V and 5 from J, leaving 13 bases between them. This CDR3 contains 14 residues.

The chain joins TRBV28 to TRBJ1-2; no clear D gene. The CDR3 is 11 residues long. Germline V lookup: CDR1 MDHEN, CDR2 SYDVKM. Trimming stripped 7 bases from V and 13 bases from J, with 16 bases between. CDR3: CASINSRFATF. The CDR3 DNA is TGTGCCAGCATAAATTCTAGGTTCGCCACCTTC.